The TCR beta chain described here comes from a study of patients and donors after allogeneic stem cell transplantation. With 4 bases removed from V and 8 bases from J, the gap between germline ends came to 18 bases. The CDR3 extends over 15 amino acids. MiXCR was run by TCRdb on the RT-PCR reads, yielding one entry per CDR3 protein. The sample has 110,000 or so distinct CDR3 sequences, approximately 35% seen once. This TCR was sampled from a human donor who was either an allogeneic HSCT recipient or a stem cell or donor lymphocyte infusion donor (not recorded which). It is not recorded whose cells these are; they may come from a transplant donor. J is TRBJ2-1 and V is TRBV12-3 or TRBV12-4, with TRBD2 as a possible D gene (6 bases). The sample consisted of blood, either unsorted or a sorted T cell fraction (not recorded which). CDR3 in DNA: TGTGCCAGCAGTTACTGGGGCAGAACGGGAGATGAGCAGTTCTTC. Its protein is CASSYWGRTGDEQFF.